This T cell receptor beta chain was identified during a study of shared T cell receptors in the human thymus. TCRdb keeps only in-frame clones here, not all; method: immunoSEQ multiplex PCR. The sample carries hundreds of thousands of clones, around 87% recorded once. The CDR3 loop spans 14 amino acids. CDR1 and CDR2 (germline): SGHTA, FQGNSA. After removal of 4 bases from V and 6 bases from J, the junction contained 9 bases not matched to a gene. The same sample was also used in a study of human thymus T cells. That study reports: It looked as if thymic and blood repertoires used V and J genes in a biased way.

Material for sequencing was thymocytes. J is TRBJ2-7 and V is TRBV7-2, with 7 bases identical to TRBD1. The sequence derives from a boy younger than two with a congenital heart defect. CDR3 DNA sequence: TGTGCCAGCAGCTCGACAGGGTATGTCCTCGAGCAGTACTTC. Translation gives CASSSTGYVLEQYF.